Below, 32 T cell receptor beta chains from the same sample are listed, as sequenced in a study of OX40 agonist ivuxolimab in advanced cancers. Clones were sequenced by immunoSEQ multiplex PCR, and TCRdb holds only the in-frame ones, with some missing. This sample carries 70,000 or so clones, 70% to 90% of them seen once, and the ten largest clones take 1.1%. Sequenced here: CD4+ or CD8+ T cells sorted from blood, sampled in a trial of the OX40 agonist ivuxolimab. These receptors were obtained from an adult with an advanced solid tumor such as melanoma, head and neck, liver or kidney cancer.

The V gene is TRBV7-2, the J gene TRBJ2-7, with D hard to call. This CDR3 has 14 residues. Germline V gene lookup returns CDR1 SGHTA and CDR2 FQGNSA. V lost 7 bases, J lost 2 bases, and 15 bases lay in between. In DNA form, the CDR3 reads TGTGCCAGCACCCCCACTTCCCGGGCCTACGAGCAGTACTTC. It is translated as CASTPTSRAYEQYF.

The V and J genes are TRBV29-1 and TRBJ1-2, with a weak D call TRBD1 (5 bases). The CDR3 runs to 12 residues. Trimming shortened V by 4 bases and J by 7 bases, and 13 bases separated the two germline ends. Per the germline V gene, CDR1 is SQVTM and CDR2 is ANQGSEA. In nucleotides, the CDR3 is TGCAGCGTTGGGTCCAGGGTCGCTGGCTACACCTTC. Residues: CSVGSRVAGYTF.

The V and J genes are TRBV7-6 and TRBJ1-4; maybe TRBD1 (5 bases). Germline CDR1 and CDR2: SGHVS and FNYEAQ. This CDR3 is built from 15 residues. V was cut by 1 base and J by 3 bases, with 9 bases left in between. CDR3 in amino acids: CASSLGGSPNEKLFF. The DNA of the CDR3 is TGTGCCAGCAGCTTAGGGGGGAGCCCTAATGAAAAACTGTTTTTT. The full variable domain, in which reference TRBV7-6 and TRBJ1-4 provide the parts outside the CDR3, is GAGVSQSPRYKVTKRGQDVALRCDPISGHVSLYWYRQALGQGPEFLTYFNYEAQQDKSGLPNDRFSAERPEGSISTLTIQRTEQRDSAMYRCASSLGGSPNEKLFFGSGTQLSVL.

The CDR3 region has the DNA TGCGCCAGCAGCTTAAGAGATGGGGCCACTGAAGCTTTCTTT. It translates to CASSLRDGATEAFF. V is TRBV5-1 and J is TRBJ1-1, with a possible D match to TRBD1 (5 bases). The CDR3 sequence is 14 residues long. Germline values: CDR1 SGHRS, CDR2 YFSETQ. The V end was cut by 2 bases, the J end by 4 bases, with 12 bases between. Based on the CDR3 plus reference TRBV5-1 and TRBJ1-1, the full variable domain is KAGVTQTPRYLIKTRGQQVTLSCSPISGHRSVSWYQQTPGQGLQFLFEYFSETQRNKGNFPGRFSGRQFSNSRSEMNVSTLELGDSALYLCASSLRDGATEAFFGQGTRLTVV.

CDR3 nucleotide sequence: TGCGCCAGCAGCAAGGGGACTAGCACCTTACAAGAGACCCAGTACTTC. Protein sequence: CASSKGTSTLQETQYF. This chain uses TRBV5-1 with TRBJ2-5, with 9 bases lining up with TRBD2. The ends lost 4 bases at V and 2 bases at J; junction bases unmatched: 9. This CDR3 region has 16 residues. CDR1 SGHRS and CDR2 YFSETQ come from the germline V gene.

This chain uses TRBV5-1 with TRBJ1-1; TRBD1 agrees at 7 bases. The length of the CDR3 is 14 residues. Trimming cost V 0 bases and J 3 bases; bases outside gene matches: 2. The germline gives CDR1 SGHRS, CDR2 YFSETQ. In DNA, the CDR3 is TGCGCCAGCAGCTTGGGACAGGGTTACACTGAAGCTTTCTTT. Amino acids: CASSLGQGYTEAFF.

V is TRBV6-1 and J is TRBJ1-5; the match to TRBD1 covers 8 bases. The CDR3 spans 17 residues. Trimming at V came to 3 bases and at J to 2 bases, leaving 9 bases not matched to a gene. Germline values: CDR1 MNHNS, CDR2 SASEGT. The CDR3 protein is CASSESAGGFGNQPQHF. The CDR3 nucleotides are TGTGCCAGCAGTGAGTCGGCAGGGGGCTTTGGCAATCAGCCCCAGCATTTT.

This clone has just a few counts. The rearrangement links TRBV5-6 to TRBJ1-3; TRBD1 might be the D (6 bases). The CDR3 loop spans 16 amino acids. CDR1 is SGHDT, CDR2 YYEEEE, per germline. V was trimmed by 5 bases and J by 0 bases, leaving 15 bases between them. This chain's CDR3 is CASSYFDRTSGNTIYF. CDR3 in DNA: TGTGCCAGCAGTTATTTTGACAGGACCTCTGGAAACACCATATATTTT.

V is TRBV11-2 and J is TRBJ2-5; 8 bases fit TRBD1. This CDR3 spans 15 amino acids. The V gene end was trimmed by 5 bases and the J gene end by 4 bases; junction bases not matched to a gene: 9. Per the germline V gene, CDR1 is SGHAT and CDR2 is FQNNGV. CDR3 region: CASSRQQGVAETQYF. CDR3 coding DNA: TGTGCCAGCAGCAGGCAACAGGGGGTGGCAGAGACCCAGTACTTC.

V usage is TRBV2 and J usage is TRBJ1-6, with 7 nucleotides matching TRBD1. The trim removed 8 bases at V and 5 bases at J, leaving 6 bases unmatched. Germline V CDR1 and CDR2: SNHLY, FYNNEI. There are 14 residues in the CDR3. The CDR3 spells CASPQGNNNSPLHF. In DNA form, the CDR3 reads TGTGCCAGCCCACAGGGGAATAATAATTCACCCCTCCACTTT.

The gene calls are TRBV11-2 and TRBJ2-2; no clear D. Per the germline V gene, CDR1 is SGHAT and CDR2 is FQNNGV. V was cut by 5 bases and J by 0 bases, with 10 bases left in between. The CDR3 totals 15 residues. This CDR3 reads CASSLRASNTGELFF. The CDR3 DNA follows: TGTGCCAGCAGCCTCCGGGCCTCGAACACCGGGGAGCTGTTTTTT. Supplemented by reference TRBV11-2 and TRBJ2-2, the full variable domain reads EAGVAQSPRYKIIEKRQSVAFWCNPISGHATLYWYQQILGQGPKLLIQFQNNGVVDDSQLPKDRFSAERLKGVDSTLKIQPAKLEDSAVYLCASSLRASNTGELFFGEGSRLTVL.

The chain uses TRBV6-1 and TRBJ2-3, with unresolved D. The CDR3 is 13 amino acids. Germline V gives CDR1 MNHNS, CDR2 SASEGT. V was trimmed by 4 bases and J by 9 bases, leaving 14 bases between them. CDR3 region: CASSGNQVTTQYF. CDR3 DNA: TGTGCCAGCAGTGGTAACCAGGTAACCACGCAGTATTTT.

In this sample, this clone turned up a few times. The genes are TRBV19 and TRBJ2-5, with D tentatively TRBD1 or TRBD2 (6 bases each). V lost 8 bases and J 4 bases, leaving 17 bases between the germline ends. The length of the CDR3 is 14 residues. CDR1 and CDR2 (germline): LNHDA, SQIVND (reference sequence). CDR3 loop: CASGRSEGGETQYF. The CDR3 DNA reads TGTGCCAGTGGGCGTTCCGAGGGGGGAGAGACCCAGTACTTC.

The chain is built from TRBV27 and TRBJ1-2; 9 bases fit TRBD1. V was pared by 6 bases and J by 3 bases, with 5 bases of the junction left unmatched. CDR3 size: 14 residues. Germline lookup yields CDR1 MNHEY and CDR2 SMNVEV (reference sequence). For the CDR3, the DNA is TGTGCCAGCAGAAGAGACAGGGGGGACTATGGCTACACCTTC. It yields the protein CASRRDRGDYGYTF.

The chain uses TRBV5-1 and TRBJ2-5, with 11 bases identical to TRBD2. CDR1 and CDR2 from the germline V gene are SGHRS and YFSETQ. The ends lost 4 bases at V and 5 bases at J; junction bases unmatched: 10. This CDR3 is 16 amino acids long. The CDR3 here is CASSPVAGGPGETQYF. DNA of the CDR3: TGCGCCAGCAGCCCCGTAGCGGGGGGGCCGGGGGAGACCCAGTACTTC.

This chain connects TRBV27 to TRBJ2-7; D ambiguous. CDR1 is MNHEY and CDR2 is SMNVEV in the germline V gene (reference sequence). The CDR3 is made up of 16 amino acids. V shed 2 bases and J shed 1 base, with 15 bases lying between them. CDR3 in DNA: TGTGCCAGCAGTTTAGGGTATGGGCGGCATTCCTACGAGCAGTACTTC. It yields the protein CASSLGYGRHSYEQYF.

The chain combines TRBV15 with TRBJ2-7; TRBD1 might be the D (5 bases). CDR3 length: 14 residues. Trimming shortened V by 3 bases and J by 7 bases, and 16 bases separated the two germline ends. Germline loops: CDR1 LNHNV, CDR2 YYDKDF (reference sequence). The CDR3 DNA reads TGTGCCACCAGCAGGGAAGGGGCAATGGCGGAGCAGTACTTC. The encoded protein is CATSREGAMAEQYF.

The chain joins TRBV5-5 to TRBJ2-3; 8 bases agree with TRBD2. Looked up from germline, CDR1 is SGHKS and CDR2 is YYEKEE (reference sequence). The V gene end was trimmed by 1 base and the J gene end by 1 base; junction bases not matched to a gene: 8. The CDR3 contains 17 residues. CDR3 sequence (DNA): TGTGCCAGCAGCTTGTCCGGGACTAGTTGGGGCACAGATACGCAGTATTTT. It codes for CASSLSGTSWGTDTQYF.

This chain joins TRBV28 and TRBJ1-2; no clear D gene. Trimming pared 2 bases from V and 4 bases from J, leaving 11 bases between. Per the germline V gene, CDR1 is MDHEN and CDR2 is SYDVKM. The CDR3 runs 14 residues. CDR3 protein: CASSLGDRSYGYTF. CDR3 in DNA: TGTGCCAGCAGTTTAGGCGACCGTAGCTATGGCTACACCTTC.

This clone was observed a single time. The chain couples TRBV6-1 to TRBJ2-7; 7 bases align to TRBD2. Germline trimming cut 7 bases from V and 2 bases from J; bases unmatched to any gene: 8. The CDR3 runs to 14 residues. From germline, CDR1 is MNHNS and CDR2 SASEGT. CDR3 protein: CASTGSGIAYEQYF. The CDR3 DNA sequence: TGTGCCAGCACTGGGAGCGGGATCGCCTACGAGCAGTACTTC.

The chain couples TRBV30 to TRBJ2-7; D could derive from TRBD1 or TRBD2 (5 bases each). In germline, CDR1 is GTSNPN, CDR2 SVGIG (reference sequence). V lost 4 bases and J lost 5, with 15 bases in between. The CDR3 extends over 13 amino acids. CDR3 sequence (DNA): TGTGCCTGGAATATGGGGGTTGGTAACGAGCAGTACTTC. It specifies CAWNMGVGNEQYF.

The chain combines TRBV19 with TRBJ2-1; TRBD2 agrees at 9 bases. This CDR3 has 15 residues. V shed 7 bases and J 7 bases; nucleotides not matched to a gene: 11. CDR1 is LNHDA, CDR2 SQIVND, per germline (reference sequence). CDR3 region: CASIYGGGARNEQFF. CDR3 nucleotide sequence: TGTGCCAGTATCTACGGCGGGGGGGCAAGGAATGAGCAGTTCTTC.

This clone was observed a few times. The V and J genes are TRBV2 and TRBJ2-7, with D hard to call. This CDR3 region has 10 residues. CDR1 and CDR2 from the germline V gene are SNHLY and FYNNEI. The V and J ends lost 2 bases and 4 bases respectively, with 0 bases between them. The CDR3, as DNA: TGTGCCAGCAGTGAATACGAGCAGTACTTC. This codes for CASSEYEQYF.

The rearrangement joins TRBV4-2 to TRBJ2-3; D may be TRBD2 (5 bases). V was shortened by 3 bases and J by 2 bases, with 15 bases between the two germline ends. CDR3 length equals 16 residues. Germline V CDR1 and CDR2: LGHNA, YNFKEQ. The CDR3 sequence is CASSHGPHGDTDTQYF. The CDR3 nucleotides are TGTGCCAGCAGCCACGGGCCTCACGGGGACACAGATACGCAGTATTTT.

The J gene is TRBJ2-7, the V gene TRBV6-1; tentative D call: TRBD2 (6 bases). The length of the CDR3 is 13 residues. V was pared by 6 bases and J by 4 bases, with 13 bases between. Germline lookup yields CDR1 MNHNS and CDR2 SASEGT. The CDR3 DNA follows: TGTGCCAGCAGCCGGGAGCCGGCGTACGAGCAGTACTTC. This gives the protein CASSREPAYEQYF.

This clone was observed once. The gene calls are TRBV27 and TRBJ2-3, with TRBD1 identical over 7 bases. Germline loops: CDR1 MNHEY, CDR2 SMNVEV (reference sequence). Germline trimming cut 8 bases from V and 3 bases from J; bases unmatched to any gene: 11. The CDR3 loop spans 15 amino acids. CDR3 protein: CASQTQGFETDTQYF. For the CDR3, the DNA is TGTGCCAGCCAAACACAGGGGTTTGAGACAGATACGCAGTATTTT.

There are a few counts of this clone. V and J are TRBV19 and TRBJ2-5; D is possibly TRBD1 (5 bases). From germline, CDR1 is LNHDA and CDR2 SQIVND (reference sequence). The CDR3 runs 12 residues. The V and J ends lost 3 bases and 5 bases respectively, with 7 bases between them. CDR3 residues: CASSMGLETQYF. CDR3 in DNA: TGTGCCAGTAGTATGGGGCTGGAGACCCAGTACTTC.

The rearrangement joins TRBV5-1 to TRBJ2-6, with a tentative D call TRBD2 (5 bases). CDR1 and CDR2 (germline): SGHRS, YFSETQ. The V end was cut by 2 bases, the J end by 2 bases, with 11 bases between. The CDR3 is made up of 16 amino acids. This CDR3 is CASSLISGTGANVLTF. For the CDR3, the DNA is TGCGCCAGCAGCTTAATTTCGGGGACTGGGGCCAACGTCCTGACTTTC. Drawing the rest from reference TRBV5-1 and TRBJ2-6, the complete variable domain is KAGVTQTPRYLIKTRGQQVTLSCSPISGHRSVSWYQQTPGQGLQFLFEYFSETQRNKGNFPGRFSGRQFSNSRSEMNVSTLELGDSALYLCASSLISGTGANVLTFGAGSRLTVL.

This clone was seen a handful of times. The chain couples TRBV6-5 to TRBJ2-7; a weak D match, TRBD2 (6 bases). The V end was cut by 7 bases, the J end by 6 bases, with 13 bases between. Germline CDR1 and CDR2: MNHEY and SVGAGI. The CDR3 is made up of 12 amino acids. CDR3 residues: CASNDGGVEQYF. In DNA form, the CDR3 reads TGTGCCAGCAACGACGGGGGTGTCGAGCAGTACTTC.

The chain links TRBV4-2 to TRBJ2-3; D could derive from TRBD1 or TRBD2 (5 bases each). Trimming stripped 1 base from V and 2 bases from J, with 16 bases between. The length of the CDR3 is 17 residues. Germline V gene sequence: CDR1 LGHNA, CDR2 YNFKEQ. The CDR3 bases are TGTGCCAGCAGCCAAGCCGTGAAGAGGGGAAACACAGATACGCAGTATTTT. Its translation: CASSQAVKRGNTDTQYF.

The rearrangement links TRBV20-1 to TRBJ2-5; no firm D call. V shed 6 bases and J shed 3 bases, with 5 bases lying between them. The CDR3 spans 10 residues. Germline assignment: CDR1 DFQATT and CDR2 SNEGSKA (reference sequence). CDR3 in DNA: TGCAGTGCCATAAAAGAGACCCAGTACTTC. Its translation: CSAIKETQYF.

The chain carries TRBV6-5 and TRBJ2-2, with 8 bases lining up with TRBD1. Per germline, CDR1 MNHEY and CDR2 SVGAGI. V lost 6 bases, J lost 6 bases, and 6 bases stayed unmatched. CDR3 size: 14 residues. The CDR3: CASSPTGVPGELFF. CDR3 bases: TGTGCCAGCAGCCCGACAGGGGTCCCCGGGGAGCTGTTTTTT.